This note documents a single T cell receptor (beta chain) sequence. Its specificity is not known. The source of the sample is a study of cytomegalovirus exposure and HLA in healthy donors. Broader study findings: Many donors shared some public TCRs, even though most TCR sequences were rare. In a later analysis, a missense DCLRE1C variant was linked to TCR beta V- and J-gene trimming.

The PCR used 60 Vbeta and 13 Jbeta primers. The data were produced by immunoSEQ multiplex PCR, yet TCRdb's version contains in-frame clones alone and is incomplete. The sample shows about 170,000 clones, around 68% of them seen only once. Trimming took off 3 bases at V and 6 bases at J, with 11 bases between the two ends. Germline V CDR1 and CDR2: SEHNR, FQNEAQ (reference sequence). The CDR3 length is 13 residues. The receptor was derived from a man aged 40-55 years in good health and CMV-seronegative. This chain joins TRBV7-9 and TRBJ1-2, with D possibly being TRBD1 (5 bases). Specimen: PBMCs. In nucleotides, the CDR3 is TGTGCCAGCAGCTTGTCGCAGGGTGATGGCTACACCTTC. Amino acid sequence: CASSLSQGDGYTF.